The subject of this entry is one TCR beta chain. The data derive from a study of blood T cell repertoires in COVID-19. Study overall: Sites in the United States, Italy and Spain provided acute and convalescent COVID-19 samples. From T cells, B-cell-depleted T cells, or PBMCs came the material, which was cDNA or gDNA.

This CDR3 contains 16 residues. Germline values: CDR1 SGHKS, CDR2 YYEKEE (reference sequence). V lost 2 bases and J lost 6; bases outside the gene matches: 7. Per the original methods: How many nucleated cells were present was estimated from reference gene primer amplification. Sequencing used immunoSEQ multiplex PCR; TCRdb keeps in-frame clones, though not all of them. The DNA gave D and trimming, while V, J and clone size come from that table. The sample has around 260,000 clones, 86% seen once. This clonotype was sampled from a woman aged 30 to 39 with active or convalescent COVID-19. The rearrangement links TRBV5-5 to TRBJ2-3, with 12 positions matching TRBD2. Input material: peripheral blood. CDR3 loop: CASSFPTSGGKDTQYF. CDR3 DNA sequence: TGTGCCAGCAGCTTCCCTACTAGCGGGGGGAAGGATACGCAGTATTTT.